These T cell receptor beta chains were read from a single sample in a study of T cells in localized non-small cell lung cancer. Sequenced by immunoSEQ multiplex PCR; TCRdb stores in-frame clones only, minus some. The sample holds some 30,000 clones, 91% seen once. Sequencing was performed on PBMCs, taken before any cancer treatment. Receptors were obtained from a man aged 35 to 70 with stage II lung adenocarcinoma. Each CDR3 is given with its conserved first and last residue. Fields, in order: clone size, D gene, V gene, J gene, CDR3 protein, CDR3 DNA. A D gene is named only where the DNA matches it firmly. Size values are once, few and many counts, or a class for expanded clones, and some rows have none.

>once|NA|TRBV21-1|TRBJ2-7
CASSPRQRLSYEQYF
TGTGCCAGCAGCCCCCGACAGCGACTTTCCTACGAGCAGTACTTC
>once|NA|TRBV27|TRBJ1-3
CASSLDYRRGNTIYF
TGTGCCAGCAGTTTAGACTACAGAAGGGGAAACACCATATATTTT
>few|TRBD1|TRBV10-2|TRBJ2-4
CANTHKDRFIAKNIQYF
TGCGCCAACACCCACAAGGACAGGTTTATAGCCAAAAACATTCAGTACTTC
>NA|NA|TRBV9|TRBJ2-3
CASSTRGGSHTDTQYF
TGTGCCAGCAGCACAAGGGGGGGCTCCCACACAGATACGCAGTATTTT
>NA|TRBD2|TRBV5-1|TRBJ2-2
CASAGTAAGGPGELFF
TGCGCCAGCGCCGGGACAGCCGCGGGAGGGCCTGGGGAGCTGTTTTTT
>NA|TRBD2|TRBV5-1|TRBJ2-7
CASSSGLAGGPSGEQYF
TGCGCCAGCAGCTCGGGACTAGCGGGAGGGCCCTCGGGCGAGCAGTACTTC
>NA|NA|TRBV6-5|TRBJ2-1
CASSYNGGRYNEQFF
TGTGCCAGCAGTTATAATGGGGGACGCTACAATGAGCAGTTCTTC
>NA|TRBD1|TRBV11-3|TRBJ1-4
CASSLVLRDRKHSGGKLFF
TGTGCCAGCAGCTTGGTACTCCGGGACAGGAAACATAGCGGCGGGAAACTGTTTTTT
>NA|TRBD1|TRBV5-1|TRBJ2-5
CASSSLVGQGQETQYF
TGCGCCAGCAGCTCCCTCGTGGGACAGGGCCAAGAGACCCAGTACTTC
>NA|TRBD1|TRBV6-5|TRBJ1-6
CASRINRGPNSPLHF
TGTGCCAGCAGAATTAATAGGGGGCCGAATTCACCCCTCCACTTT
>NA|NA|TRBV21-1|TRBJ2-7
CASSKTGASFYEQYF
TGTGCCAGCAGCAAAACGGGGGCCTCATTTTACGAGCAGTACTTC
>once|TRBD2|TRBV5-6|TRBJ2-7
CASSLDWRGAYEQYF
TGTGCCAGCAGCTTGGATTGGCGGGGGGCCTACGAGCAGTACTTC
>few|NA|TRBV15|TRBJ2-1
CATSRGGGEQFF
TGTGCCACCAGCAGAGGGGGGGGCGAGCAGTTCTTC
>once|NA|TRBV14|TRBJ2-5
CASSQGQGRETQYF
TGTGCCAGCAGCCAAGGGCAGGGTCGAGAGACCCAGTACTTC
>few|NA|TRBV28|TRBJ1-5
CASSLGGTQPQHF
TGTGCCAGCAGTTTGGGGGGGACTCAGCCCCAGCATTTT
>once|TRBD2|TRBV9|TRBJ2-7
CASSPSPSGRFSSYEQYF
TGTGCCAGCAGCCCAAGTCCTAGCGGGAGGTTCAGCTCCTACGAGCAGTACTTC
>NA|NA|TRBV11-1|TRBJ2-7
CASSLSSYEQYF
TGTGCCAGCAGCTTATCCTCCTACGAGCAGTACTTC
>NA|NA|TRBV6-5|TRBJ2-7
CASSYRDSNEIF
TGTGCCAGCAGTTATAGGGACTCCAACGAAATATTC
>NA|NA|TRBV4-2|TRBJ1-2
CASSQEAPGQLPSSTF
TGTGCCAGCAGCCAAGAAGCCCCAGGACAACTGCCCTCATCCACCTTC
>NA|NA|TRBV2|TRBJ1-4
CASSEKGATNEKLFF
TGTGCCAGCAGTGAAAAAGGGGCAACTAATGAAAAACTGTTTTTT
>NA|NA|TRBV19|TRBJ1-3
CASRTVPGNTIYF
TGTGCCAGTAGGACAGTTCCCGGAAACACCATATATTTT
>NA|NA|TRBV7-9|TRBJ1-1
CASSPPGRNTEAFF
TGTGCCAGCAGCCCCCCGGGCCGAAACACTGAAGCTTTCTTT
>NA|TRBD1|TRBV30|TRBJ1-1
CAWSPRTGLITEAFF
TGTGCCTGGAGTCCCCGGACAGGGCTAATAACTGAAGCTTTCTTT
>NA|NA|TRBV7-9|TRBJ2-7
CASSPLSYEQYF
TGTGCCAGCAGCCCGCTCTCCTACGAGCAGTACTTC
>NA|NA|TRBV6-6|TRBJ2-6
CASSGSIGTGANVLTF
TGTGCCAGCAGTGGTTCAATCGGCACTGGGGCCAACGTCCTGACTTTC
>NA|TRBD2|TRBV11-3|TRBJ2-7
CASSSHTSGRAGEKYF
TGTGCCAGCAGCTCTCACACTAGCGGGAGGGCCGGGGAGAAGTACTTC
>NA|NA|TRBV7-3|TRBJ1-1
CASSSGPMGTEAFF
TGTGCCAGCAGCTCGGGCCCCATGGGGACTGAAGCTTTCTTT
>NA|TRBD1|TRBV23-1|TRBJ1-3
CASTPRQGRAGNTIYF
TGCGCCAGCACTCCCCGACAGGGGAGGGCTGGAAACACCATATATTTT